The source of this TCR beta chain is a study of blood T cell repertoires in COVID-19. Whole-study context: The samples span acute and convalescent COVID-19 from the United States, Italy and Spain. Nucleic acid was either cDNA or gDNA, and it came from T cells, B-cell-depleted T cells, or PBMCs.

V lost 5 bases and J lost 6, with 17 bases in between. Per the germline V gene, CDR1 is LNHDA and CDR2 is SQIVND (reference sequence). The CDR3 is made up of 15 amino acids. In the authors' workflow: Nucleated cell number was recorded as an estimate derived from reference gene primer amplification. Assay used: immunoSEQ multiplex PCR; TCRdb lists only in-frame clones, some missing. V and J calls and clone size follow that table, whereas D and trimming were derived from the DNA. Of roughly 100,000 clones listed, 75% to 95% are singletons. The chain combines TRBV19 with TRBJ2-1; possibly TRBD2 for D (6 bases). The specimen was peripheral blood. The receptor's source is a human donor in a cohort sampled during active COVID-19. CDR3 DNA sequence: TGTGCCAGTAGTTTTTCCTCCCGGACTACCAATGAGCAGTTCTTC. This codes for CASSFSSRTTNEQFF.